The text below deals with one T cell receptor beta chain. V was cut by 6 bases and J by 6 bases, with 20 bases left in between. Germline CDR1 and CDR2: SGHTA and FQGTGA. The CDR3 consists of 16 residues. This specimen belongs to a study of blood T cell repertoires in COVID-19. Overall study: Whether acute or convalescent, the COVID-19 samples came from the United States, Italy and Spain. T cells, B-cell-depleted T cells, or PBMCs supplied cDNA or gDNA.

Methods used by the authors: Amplification of reference gene primers was used by the study to estimate nucleated cell counts. Data came from immunoSEQ multiplex PCR; TCRdb stores just in-frame clones and leaves some out. V, J and clone size reflect that table, while D and trimming were determined from the DNA. The repertoire consists of approximately 90,000 clones, with over 70% occurring once and the leading ten covering about 4%. The receptor's source is a man aged 60-69 years with acute or convalescent COVID-19. The sample taken for sequencing was peripheral blood. This chain uses TRBV7-3 with TRBJ2-2, with D tentatively TRBD1 (6 bases). In nucleotides, the CDR3 is TGTGCCAGCAGTTTATTCGTGAACAGGGTCGCCGGGGAGCTGTTTTTT. Encoded protein: CASSLFVNRVAGELFF. Full variable domain (rest looked up from reference TRBV7-3 and TRBJ2-2): GAGVSQTPSNKVTEKGKYVELRCDPISGHTALYWYRQSLGQGPEFLIYFQGTGAADDSGLPNDRFFAVRPEGSVSTLKIQRTERGDSAVYLCASSLFVNRVAGELFFGEGSRLTVL.